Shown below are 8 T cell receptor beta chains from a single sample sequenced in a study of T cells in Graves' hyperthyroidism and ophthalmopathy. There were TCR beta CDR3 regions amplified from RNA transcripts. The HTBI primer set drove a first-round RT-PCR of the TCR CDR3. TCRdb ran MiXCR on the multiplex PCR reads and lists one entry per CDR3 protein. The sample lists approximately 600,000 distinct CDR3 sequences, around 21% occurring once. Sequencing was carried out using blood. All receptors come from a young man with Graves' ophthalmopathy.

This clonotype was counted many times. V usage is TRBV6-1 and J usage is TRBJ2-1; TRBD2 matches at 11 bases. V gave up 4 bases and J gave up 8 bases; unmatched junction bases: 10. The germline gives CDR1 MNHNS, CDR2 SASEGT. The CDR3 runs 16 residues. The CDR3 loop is CASSGELAGAKDEQFF. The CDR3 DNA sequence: TGTGCCAGCAGTGGAGAACTAGCGGGAGCGAAGGATGAGCAGTTCTTC.

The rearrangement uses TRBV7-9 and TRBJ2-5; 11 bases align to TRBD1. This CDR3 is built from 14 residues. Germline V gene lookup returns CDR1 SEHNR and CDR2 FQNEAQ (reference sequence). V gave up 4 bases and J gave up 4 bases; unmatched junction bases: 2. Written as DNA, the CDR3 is TGTGCCAGCAGCTCGGGACAGGGGGTAGAGACCCAGTACTTC. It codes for CASSSGQGVETQYF. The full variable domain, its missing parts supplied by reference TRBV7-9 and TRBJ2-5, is DTGVSQNPRHKITKRGQNVTFRCDPISEHNRLYWYRQTLGQGPEFLTYFQNEAQLEKSRLLSDRFSAERPKGSFSTLEIQRTEQGDSAMYLCASSSGQGVETQYFGPGTRLLVL.

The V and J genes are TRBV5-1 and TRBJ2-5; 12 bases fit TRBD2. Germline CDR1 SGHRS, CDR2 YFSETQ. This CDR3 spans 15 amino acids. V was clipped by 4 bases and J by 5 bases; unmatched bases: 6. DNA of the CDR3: TGCGCCAGCAGCGAGAACCTAGCGGGAGGGGAGACCCAGTACTTC. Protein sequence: CASSENLAGGETQYF.

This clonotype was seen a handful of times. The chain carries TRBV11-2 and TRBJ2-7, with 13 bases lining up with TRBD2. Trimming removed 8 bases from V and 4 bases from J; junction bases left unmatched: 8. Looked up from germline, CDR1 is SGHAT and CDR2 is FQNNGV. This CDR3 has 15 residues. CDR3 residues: CASCKGTSGAYEQYF. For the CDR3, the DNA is TGTGCCAGCTGTAAAGGGACTAGCGGGGCTTACGAGCAGTACTTC. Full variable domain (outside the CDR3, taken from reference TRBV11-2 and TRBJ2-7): EAGVAQSPRYKIIEKRQSVAFWCNPISGHATLYWYQQILGQGPKLLIQFQNNGVVDDSQLPKDRFSAERLKGVDSTLKIQPAKLEDSAVYLCASCKGTSGAYEQYFGPGTRLTVT.

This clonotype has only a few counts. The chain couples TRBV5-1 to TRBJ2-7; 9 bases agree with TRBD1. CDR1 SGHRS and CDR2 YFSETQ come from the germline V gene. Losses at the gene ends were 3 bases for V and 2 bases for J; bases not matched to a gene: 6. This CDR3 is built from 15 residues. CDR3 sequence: CASSWGQGLTYEQYF. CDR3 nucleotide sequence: TGCGCCAGCAGCTGGGGACAGGGACTAACCTACGAGCAGTACTTC.

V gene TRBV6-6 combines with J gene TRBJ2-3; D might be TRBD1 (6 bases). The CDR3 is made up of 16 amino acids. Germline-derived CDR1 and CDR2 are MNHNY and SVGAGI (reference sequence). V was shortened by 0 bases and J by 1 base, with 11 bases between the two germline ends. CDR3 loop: CASSYSLGAGTDTQYF. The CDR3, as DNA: TGTGCCAGCAGTTACTCTTTGGGGGCGGGCACAGATACGCAGTATTTT.

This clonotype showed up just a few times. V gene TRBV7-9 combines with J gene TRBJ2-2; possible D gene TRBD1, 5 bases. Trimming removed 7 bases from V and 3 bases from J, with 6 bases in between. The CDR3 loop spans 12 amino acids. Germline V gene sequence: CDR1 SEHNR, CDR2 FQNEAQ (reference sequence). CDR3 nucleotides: TGTGCCAGCATAGGGGACACCGGGGAGCTGTTTTTT. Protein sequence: CASIGDTGELFF.

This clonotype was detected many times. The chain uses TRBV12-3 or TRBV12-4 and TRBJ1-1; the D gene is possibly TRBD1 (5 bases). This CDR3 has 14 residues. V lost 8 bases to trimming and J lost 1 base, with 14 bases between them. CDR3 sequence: CASGRDRANTEAFF. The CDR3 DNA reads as TGTGCCAGCGGAAGAGACAGAGCGAACACTGAAGCTTTCTTT.